This TCR beta chain derives from a study of shared clonotypes between healthy human individuals. Adults of Caucasian background living in Nashville, Tennessee made up all donors. Repertoires were generated with immunoSEQ multiplex PCR, while TCRdb's copy carries only in-frame clones and drops some. The sample contains roughly 2.2 million clones, 85% to 95% of which appear only once. The CDR3 has 15 amino acids. V lost 0 bases and J lost 5; bases outside the gene matches: 3. Germline-derived CDR1 and CDR2 are MNHEY and SVGAGI. The clonotype comes from a young man in good health. Some clones in this sample may be carry-over from other donors' samples. Specimen: naive CD4+ T cells from PBMCs. Subset of the sample: CD45RA+ positively selected. The chain links TRBV6-5 to TRBJ1-4; 7 bases align to TRBD1. The CDR3 sequence: CASSYSTGRNEKLFF. The CDR3 bases are TGTGCCAGCAGTTACTCGACAGGGAGGAATGAAAAACTGTTTTTT.